These T cell receptor beta chains were read from a single sample in a study of T cell repertoires in aging, cancer and after chemotherapy. Each CDR3 protein gets one entry after TCRdb re-called the multiplex PCR reads with MiXCR. The table shows around 1,800 distinct CDR3 sequences, with 30% to 35% occurring only once. The sample was blood. The receptors derive from a human donor with a solid tumor. The donor label of this sample is uncertain. Both conserved end residues are part of each CDR3. The D gene is left open where the match is weak. Rows may omit the clone size; those that give it use once, few, many or a size class.

D	size	V	J	DNA	CDR3
-	-	TRBV15	TRBJ2-7	TGTGCCACCATGGCTGGGGGAGCCCATAGGTACGAGCAGTACTTC	CATMAGGAHRYEQYF
TRBD1	-	TRBV4-2	TRBJ2-3	TGTGCCAGCAGCCAAGATGGGACAGCTAGCACAGATACGCAGTATTTT	CASSQDGTASTDTQYF
-	-	TRBV7-2	TRBJ1-2	TGTGCCAGCAGCTTAGTGGGCCAGCCTAACTATGGCTACACCTTC	CASSLVGQPNYGYTF
TRBD1	-	TRBV30	TRBJ1-2	TGTGCCTGGAGTCCCGGGACAGGGGGAGGCTATGGCTACACCTTC	CAWSPGTGGGYGYTF
-	large	TRBV6-5	TRBJ2-5	TGTGCCAGCAGTTACAGGGCTGGTGGTCAAGAGACCCAGTACTTC	CASSYRAGGQETQYF
-	few	TRBV7-2	TRBJ2-5	TGTGCCAGCAGCTTATGGGGTAAAGAGACCCAGTACTTC	CASSLWGKETQYF
-	-	TRBV6-5	TRBJ1-1	TGTGCCAGCAGTTCTCAGGGGCAACTGAGAGACACTGAAGCTTTCTTT	CASSSQGQLRDTEAFF
-	few	TRBV12-3/TRBV12-4	TRBJ1-1	TGTGCCAGCAGTCCCGGACCGGGTATGATGAACACTGAAGCTTTCTTT	CASSPGPGMMNTEAFF
TRBD2	-	TRBV19	TRBJ2-3	TGTGCCAGTAGTTCCGCGCGGGAGGAAGGCACAGATACGCAGTATTTT	CASSSAREEGTDTQYF
-	few	TRBV6-1	TRBJ2-1	TGTGCCAGCAGTGACCTTCGACTTGAACATCTGGAGCAGTTCTTC	CASSDLRLEHLEQFF
-	large	TRBV29-1	TRBJ2-1	TGCAGCGTGATTATCAGGGATGAGCAGTTCTTC	CSVIIRDEQFF
-	-	TRBV12-3/TRBV12-4	TRBJ1-2	TGTGCCAGCAGCCCCAATGGTGGGCAGGGAGGCGGCTATGGCTACACCTTC	CASSPNGGQGGGYGYTF
TRBD1	-	TRBV6-5	TRBJ1-5	TGTGCCAGCAGGGCGGACAGGGACAATCAGCCCCAGCATTTT	CASRADRDNQPQHF
TRBD1	large	TRBV6-5	TRBJ2-7	TGTGCCAGCAGTCCTTGGACAGGGAACTACGAGCAGTACTTC	CASSPWTGNYEQYF
-	-	TRBV10-3	TRBJ2-7	TGTGCCATCTCGGATACAGGGAGCTCCTACGAGCAGTACTTC	CAISDTGSSYEQYF
-	few	TRBV7-9	TRBJ2-3	TGTGCCAGCAGCTTGAGAGGGTACCTCCACCATACGCAGTATTTT	CASSLRGYLHHTQYF
-	-	TRBV6-2/TRBV6-3	TRBJ2-2	TGTGCCAGCGATGCAGGGAACACCGGGGAGCTGTTTTTT	CASDAGNTGELFF
TRBD1	-	TRBV10-3	TRBJ2-4	TGTGCCATCAGTGAGGGGACAGGGGGCATCGACATTCAGTACTTC	CAISEGTGGIDIQYF
TRBD1	-	TRBV6-1	TRBJ2-6	TGTGCCAGCACTCAAAGGGGGCAGGGGGCGCTCGGGGCCAACGTCCTGACTTTC	CASTQRGQGALGANVLTF
-	-	TRBV6-2/TRBV6-3	TRBJ2-3	TGTGCCACCACGGGGTTAAGCACAGATACGCAGTATTTT	CATTGLSTDTQYF
-	once	TRBV18	TRBJ1-2	TGTGCCAGCTCACCGTCGGATGGCTACACCTTC	CASSPSDGYTF
-	-	TRBV6-5	TRBJ2-7	TGTGCCAGTTCCCCGGGATTCTCCTACGAGCAGTACTTC	CASSPGFSYEQYF
TRBD1	-	TRBV28	TRBJ2-5	TGTGCCAGCATCCGGGACAGCACTGACTCAAAAGAGACCCAGTACTTC	CASIRDSTDSKETQYF
-	-	TRBV6-2/TRBV6-3	TRBJ1-2	TGTGCCAGCAGGAAACTCGCAGCCTCGGGTGGCTACACCTTC	CASRKLAASGGYTF
-	-	TRBV6-1	TRBJ1-5	TGTGCCAGCAGTGAAGCCTGGGGGCGTAGGGATCAGCCCCAGCATTTT	CASSEAWGRRDQPQHF
TRBD1	few	TRBV6-5	TRBJ2-3	TGTGCCAGCAGGGAAACAGGGGGTACCAAAGATACGCAGTATTTT	CASRETGGTKDTQYF
-	few	TRBV5-6	TRBJ2-1	TGTGCCAGCAGCCCAATGTCAGGGGGGATTGAGCAGTTCTTC	CASSPMSGGIEQFF
-	-	TRBV6-2/TRBV6-3	TRBJ2-2	TGTGCCAGCAGTAGAACGAGGAACACCGGGGAGCTGTTTTTT	CASSRTRNTGELFF
-	few	TRBV6-1	TRBJ2-3	TGTGCCAGCAGTCTTCGCATTAACACAGATACGCAGTATTTT	CASSLRINTDTQYF
-	-	TRBV4-1	TRBJ1-2	TGCGCCAGCAGCCAAGCCTATACAGAGATTGGCTACACCTTC	CASSQAYTEIGYTF
-	-	TRBV20-1	TRBJ1-4	TGCAGTGCTACTCCCCAGGGAGGTGGTGAAAAACTGTTTTTT	CSATPQGGGEKLFF
TRBD2	-	TRBV12-3/TRBV12-4	TRBJ2-5	TGTGCCAGCAGTTTAGCCCTTGGCGGGGGGGTGGAGACCCAGTACTTC	CASSLALGGGVETQYF
TRBD1	-	TRBV10-3	TRBJ2-5	TGTGCCATCAGTGAGCCCCCTCTGGGGCAGGGGGCCCTGGAGACCCAGTACTTC	CAISEPPLGQGALETQYF
-	-	TRBV5-6	TRBJ1-2	TGTGCCAGCAGCTTGTTATCGGGGCCGGCCTATGGCTACACCTTC	CASSLLSGPAYGYTF
-	-	TRBV29-1	TRBJ1-5	TGCAGCGTTTTTTTCTGCCAGCGCTGCCACTATAGCAATCAGCCCCAGCATTTT	CSVFFCQRCHYSNQPQHF
-	-	TRBV6-2/TRBV6-3	TRBJ1-2	TGTGCCAGCAGTTACTCGGAAGTTCGGGGTGGCTACACCTTC	CASSYSEVRGGYTF
-	large	TRBV29-1	TRBJ2-7	TGCAGCGCCGGTCCTAGCAACTACGAGCAGTACTTC	CSAGPSNYEQYF
-	few	TRBV7-9	TRBJ1-3	TGTGCCAGCAGCCCTGCCCATGGAGGGGTGACTGGAAACACCATATATTTT	CASSPAHGGVTGNTIYF
-	-	TRBV5-1	TRBJ1-5	TGCGCCAGCAGCTTGGGATACGGTGGTCCCATTAGCAATCAGCCCCAGCATTTT	CASSLGYGGPISNQPQHF
TRBD2	-	TRBV7-9	TRBJ2-4	TGTGCCAGCCGGGAGGGTGGGCTAGCCAAAAACATTCAGTACTTC	CASREGGLAKNIQYF